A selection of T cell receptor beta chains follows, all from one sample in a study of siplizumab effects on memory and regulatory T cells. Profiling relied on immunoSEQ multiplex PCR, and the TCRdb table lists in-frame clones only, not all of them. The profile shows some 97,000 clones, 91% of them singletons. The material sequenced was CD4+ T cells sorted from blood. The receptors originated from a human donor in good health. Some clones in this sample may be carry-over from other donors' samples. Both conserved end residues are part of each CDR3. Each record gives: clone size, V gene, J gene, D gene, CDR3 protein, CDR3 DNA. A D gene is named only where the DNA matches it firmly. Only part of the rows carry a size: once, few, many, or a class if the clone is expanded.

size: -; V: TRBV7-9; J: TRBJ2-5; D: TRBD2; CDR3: CASSLGTSGRGQETQYF; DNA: TGTGCCAGCAGCTTGGGGACTAGCGGGAGGGGGCAAGAGACCCAGTACTTC
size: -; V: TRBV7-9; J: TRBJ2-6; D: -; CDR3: CASSLLVVVGANVLTF; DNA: TGTGCCAGCAGCTTACTCGTGGTAGTTGGGGCCAACGTCCTGACTTTC
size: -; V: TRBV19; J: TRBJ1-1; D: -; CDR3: CASSSAGDMNTEAFF; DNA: TGTGCCAGTAGCTCGGCGGGGGACATGAACACTGAAGCTTTCTTT
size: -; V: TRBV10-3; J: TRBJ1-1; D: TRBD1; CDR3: CAIRGQGVVAEAFF; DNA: TGTGCCATCAGAGGACAGGGGGTAGTAGCTGAAGCTTTCTTT
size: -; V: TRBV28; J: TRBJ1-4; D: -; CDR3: CASSPVGANREKLFF; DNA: TGTGCCAGCAGTCCCGTGGGGGCCAACAGGGAAAAACTGTTTTTT
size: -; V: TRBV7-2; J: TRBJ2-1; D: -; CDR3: CASSPSRDSYNEQFF; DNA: TGTGCCAGCAGTCCTAGTAGGGACTCCTACAATGAGCAGTTCTTC
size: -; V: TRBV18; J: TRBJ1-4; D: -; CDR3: CASSPRDSGEKLFF; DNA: TGTGCCAGCTCACCAAGGGACTCAGGGGAAAAACTGTTTTTT
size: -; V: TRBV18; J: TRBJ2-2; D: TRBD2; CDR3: CASSPQREGTGELFF; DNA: TGTGCCAGCTCACCACAGCGGGAAGGGACCGGGGAGCTGTTTTTT
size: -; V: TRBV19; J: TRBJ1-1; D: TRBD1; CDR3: CASSPDRDRVYTEAFF; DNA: TGTGCCAGTAGTCCGGACCGGGACAGGGTCTACACTGAAGCTTTCTTT
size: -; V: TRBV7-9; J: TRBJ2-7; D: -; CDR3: CAFRWRGSYEQYF; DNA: TGTGCCTTTCGGTGGCGCGGCTCCTACGAGCAGTACTTC
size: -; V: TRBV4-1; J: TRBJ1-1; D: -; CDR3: CASSQAPEGVNTEAFF; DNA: TGCGCCAGCAGCCAAGCCCCAGAGGGAGTGAACACTGAAGCTTTCTTT
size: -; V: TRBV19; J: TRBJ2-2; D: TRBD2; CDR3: CASSTGLAGVRTGELFF; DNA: TGTGCCAGTAGTACGGGACTAGCGGGAGTTCGCACCGGGGAGCTGTTTTTT
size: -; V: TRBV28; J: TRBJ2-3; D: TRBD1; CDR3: CASRAGGSTDTQYF; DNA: TGTGCCAGCAGAGCAGGGGGTAGTACAGATACGCAGTATTTT
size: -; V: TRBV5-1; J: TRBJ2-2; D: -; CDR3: CASSSPVEIFTGELFF; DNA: TGCGCCAGCAGCTCCCCGGTGGAGATTTTCACCGGGGAGCTGTTTTTT
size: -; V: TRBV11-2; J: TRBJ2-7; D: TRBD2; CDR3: CASSFRDYDYEQYF; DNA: TGTGCCAGCAGCTTCCGGGACTACGACTACGAGCAGTACTTC
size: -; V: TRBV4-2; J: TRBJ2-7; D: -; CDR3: CASSQDLVEEYEQYF; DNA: TGTGCCAGCAGCCAAGATTTAGTTGAAGAATACGAGCAGTACTTC
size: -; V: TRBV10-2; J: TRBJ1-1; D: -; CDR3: CASNEGLGTEAFF; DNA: TGCGCCAGCAACGAGGGGCTTGGCACTGAAGCTTTCTTT
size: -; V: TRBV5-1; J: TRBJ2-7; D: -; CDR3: CASSPVLARESEQYF; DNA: TGCGCCAGCAGTCCGGTACTAGCCCGAGAAAGCGAGCAGTACTTC
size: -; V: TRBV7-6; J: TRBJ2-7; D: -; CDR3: CASSSDSGRVAYEQYF; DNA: TGTGCCAGCAGCTCCGATTCGGGCAGGGTAGCCTACGAGCAGTACTTC
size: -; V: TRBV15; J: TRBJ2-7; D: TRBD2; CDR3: CATSRGGREGYYEQYF; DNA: TGTGCCACCAGCAGAGGGGGGCGGGAGGGATATTACGAGCAGTACTTC
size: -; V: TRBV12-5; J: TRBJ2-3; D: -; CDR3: CASGPSGSSTDTQYF; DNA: TGTGCTAGTGGTCCGAGTGGTTCTAGCACAGATACGCAGTATTTT
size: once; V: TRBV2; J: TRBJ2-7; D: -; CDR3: CASSEAYYEQYF; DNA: TGTGCCAGCAGTGAAGCCTACTACGAGCAGTACTTC
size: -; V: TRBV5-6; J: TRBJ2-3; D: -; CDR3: CASSLGGLSTDTQYF; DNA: TGTGCCAGCAGCTTGGGCGGGTTAAGCACAGATACGCAGTATTTT
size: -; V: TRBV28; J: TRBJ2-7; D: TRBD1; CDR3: CASRSGQTYEQYF; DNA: TGTGCCAGCAGGTCGGGACAGACCTACGAGCAGTACTTC
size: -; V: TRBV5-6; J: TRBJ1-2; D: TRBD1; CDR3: CASTLNRGVSGYTF; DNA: TGTGCCAGCACCCTCAACAGGGGAGTAAGTGGCTACACCTTC
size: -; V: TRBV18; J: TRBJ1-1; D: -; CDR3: CASSPQGFGAEAFF; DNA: TGTGCCAGCTCACCACAAGGGTTCGGAGCTGAAGCTTTCTTT
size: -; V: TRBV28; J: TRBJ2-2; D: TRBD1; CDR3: CASGGQTGELFF; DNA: TGTGCCAGCGGGGGACAGACCGGGGAGCTGTTTTTT
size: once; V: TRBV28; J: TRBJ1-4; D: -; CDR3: CASSNLNRAGNEKLFF; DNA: TGTGCCAGCAGCAACCTCAACAGGGCGGGTAATGAAAAACTGTTTTTT
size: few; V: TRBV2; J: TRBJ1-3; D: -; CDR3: CASRTYGNTIYF; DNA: TGTGCCAGCAGAACTTATGGAAACACCATATATTTT
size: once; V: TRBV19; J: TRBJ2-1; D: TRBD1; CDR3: CAKPTGAPYNEQFF; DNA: TGTGCCAAGCCGACAGGGGCCCCCTACAATGAGCAGTTCTTC
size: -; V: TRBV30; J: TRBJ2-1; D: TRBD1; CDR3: CAFKPGQVHNEQFF; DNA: TGTGCCTTCAAACCGGGACAGGTCCACAATGAGCAGTTCTTC
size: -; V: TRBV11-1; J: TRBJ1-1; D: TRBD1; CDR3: CASSLLDRASAFF; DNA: TGTGCCAGCAGCTTATTGGACAGGGCCTCAGCTTTCTTT
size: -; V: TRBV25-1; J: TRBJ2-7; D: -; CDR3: CASSDGVYEQYF; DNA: TGTGCCAGCAGTGACGGAGTCTACGAGCAGTACTTC
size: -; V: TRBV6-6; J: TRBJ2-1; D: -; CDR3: CASSPTYNEQFF; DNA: TGTGCCAGCAGCCCAACCTACAATGAGCAGTTCTTC
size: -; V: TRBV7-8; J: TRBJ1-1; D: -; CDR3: CASSLLGITEAFF; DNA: TGTGCCAGCAGCTTATTAGGGATCACTGAAGCTTTCTTT
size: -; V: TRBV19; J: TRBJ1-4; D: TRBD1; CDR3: CASTGTGAGKLFF; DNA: TGTGCCAGTACCGGGACAGGGGCCGGAAAACTGTTTTTT
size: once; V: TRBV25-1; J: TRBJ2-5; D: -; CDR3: CASTPGGSETQYF; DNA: TGTGCCAGCACCCCCGGGGGCTCGGAGACCCAGTACTTC
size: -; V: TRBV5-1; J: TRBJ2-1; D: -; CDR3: CASSLEGFGNEQFF; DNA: TGCGCCAGCAGCTTGGAAGGGTTCGGCAATGAGCAGTTCTTC
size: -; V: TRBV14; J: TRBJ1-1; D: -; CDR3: CASSFDTEAFF; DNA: TGTGCCAGCAGCTTCGACACGGAAGCTTTCTTT
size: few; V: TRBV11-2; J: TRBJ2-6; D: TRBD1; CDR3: CASSYGQGARGANVLTF; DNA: TGTGCCAGCAGCTATGGACAGGGGGCGCGTGGGGCCAACGTCCTGACTTTC
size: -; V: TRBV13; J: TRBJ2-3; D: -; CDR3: CASSPRGGGALNTQYF; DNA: TGTGCCAGCAGCCCCCGGGGTGGCGGTGCTTTAAATACGCAGTATTTT
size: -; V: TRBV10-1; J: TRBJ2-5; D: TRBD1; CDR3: CASSDRQGRETQYF; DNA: TGCGCCAGCAGTGACCGACAGGGTCGAGAGACCCAGTACTTC
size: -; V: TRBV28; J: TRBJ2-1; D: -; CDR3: CASSLNSEYNEQFF; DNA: TGTGCCAGCAGTTTAAACTCGGAGTACAATGAGCAGTTCTTC
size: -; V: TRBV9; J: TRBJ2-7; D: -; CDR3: CASSPAGTSSSYEQYF; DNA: TGTGCCAGCAGCCCAGCCGGGACGTCAAGCTCCTACGAGCAGTACTTC